The clone carrying this T cell receptor (beta chain) has just one count. Its antigen is still unknown. This record comes from a study of PD-1 blockade in classical Hodgkin lymphoma. J lost 2 bases, V lost 4 bases, and 1 base had no gene match. The CDR3 contains 13 residues. In germline, CDR1 is MNHNS, CDR2 SASEGT. Assay: immunoSEQ multiplex PCR; the TCRdb copy retains only in-frame clones and omits some. Of roughly 70,000 clones in the sample, 93% were seen once. General study points: A reduction in baseline TCR diversity was reportedly seen in newly diagnosed patients relative to healthy donors. There remain no defined causes for the repertoire differences, which possibly reflect disease activity or prior therapy.

The time point here: newly diagnosed, previously untreated cHL patient sample. PBMCs from untreated, newly diagnosed classical Hodgkin lymphoma were comparison samples. The chain joins TRBV6-1 to TRBJ1-1; 7 bases agree with TRBD1. This TCR derives from a human donor with classical Hodgkin lymphoma. Sequencing was done on a sample of peripheral blood mononuclear cells (PBMCs). The CDR3 sequence: CASSGQGNTEAFF. CDR3 bases: TGTGCCAGCAGTGGACAGGGTAACACTGAAGCTTTCTTT.